This record concerns one TCR beta chain sequence. The antigen remains unidentified. This sample is part of a study of OX40 agonist ivuxolimab in advanced cancers. As for the study in general: At 0.01 to 10 mg/kg, ivuxolimab was administered intravenously to patients every 2 weeks.

Study results and limitations: With doses of 0.1 to 3.0 mg/kg, CD4+ and CD8+ blood T cells had undergone clonal expansion by week 6. There were, on average, more expanded clones in CD8+ T cells than in CD4+.

Germline assignment: CDR1 SGHTA and CDR2 FQGTGA. The CDR3 runs to 14 residues. The V gene end was trimmed by 2 bases and the J gene end by 4 bases; junction bases not matched to a gene: 0. Blood was sampled at baseline, cycle 4 day 1, and cycle 7 day 1. Produced via immunoSEQ multiplex PCR; TCRdb's table is partial and in-frame only. Among about 20,000 clones listed, 70% to 90% were seen once. The sequence derives from an adult with an advanced solid tumor such as melanoma, head and neck, liver or kidney cancer. V and J are TRBV7-3 and TRBJ1-5; 9 bases agree with TRBD1. The sample was CD4+ or CD8+ T cells sorted from blood, taken in a trial of the OX40 agonist ivuxolimab. The CDR3 DNA reads TGTGCCAGCAGCTTAGGACAGGGGAATCAGCCCCAGCATTTT. Its protein is CASSLGQGNQPQHF.